This T cell receptor (beta chain) was captured in a study of T-cell reconstitution after alpha-beta-depleted transplantation in children. The J segment lost 2 bases and the V segment lost 6 bases, leaving 6 bases of the junction unmatched. Looked up from germline, CDR1 is DFQATT and CDR2 is SNEGSKA (reference sequence). This CDR3 region has 14 residues. Library preparation (for TCRbeta) was performed with unique molecular identifiers. TCRdb reanalysed the PCR reads using MiXCR and keeps one entry per CDR3 protein. The sample holds 780,000 or so distinct CDR3 sequences, around 15% seen once. V is TRBV20-1 and J is TRBJ2-7, with TRBD2 identical over 11 bases. The clonotype comes from a male patient between 10 and 17 years old who had a stem cell transplant for acute lymphoblastic leukemia, so the T cells may come from the graft donor. Sample: PBMCs, mostly from graft donor cells, taken 360 days after TCRalphabeta/CD19-depleted stem cell transplant. CDR3 DNA sequence: TGCAGTGCCCCCGGGACTAGCGGCCCCTACGAGCAGTACTTC. It specifies CSAPGTSGPYEQYF.